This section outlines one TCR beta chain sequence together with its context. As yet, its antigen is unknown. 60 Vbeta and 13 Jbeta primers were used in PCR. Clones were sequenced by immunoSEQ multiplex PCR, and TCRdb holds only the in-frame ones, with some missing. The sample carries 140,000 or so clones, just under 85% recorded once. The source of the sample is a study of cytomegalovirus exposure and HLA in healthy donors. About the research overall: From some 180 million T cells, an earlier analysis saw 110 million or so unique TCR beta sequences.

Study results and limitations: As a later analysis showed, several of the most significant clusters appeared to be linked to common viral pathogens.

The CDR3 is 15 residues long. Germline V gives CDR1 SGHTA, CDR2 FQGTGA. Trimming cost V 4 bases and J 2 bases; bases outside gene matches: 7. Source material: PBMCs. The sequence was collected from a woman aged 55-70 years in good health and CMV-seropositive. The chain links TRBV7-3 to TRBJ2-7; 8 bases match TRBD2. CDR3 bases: TGTGCCAGCAGCTCGAACTCCGGGGGGGCCTACGAGCAGTACTTC. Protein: CASSSNSGGAYEQYF. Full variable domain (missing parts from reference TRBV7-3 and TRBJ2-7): GAGVSQTPSNKVTEKGKYVELRCDPISGHTALYWYRQSLGQGPEFLIYFQGTGAADDSGLPNDRFFAVRPEGSVSTLKIQRTERGDSAVYLCASSSNSGGAYEQYFGPGTRLTVT.